What follows is one TCR beta chain and its context. This entry comes from a study of blood T cell repertoires in COVID-19. Looking at the study overall: PBMCs, B-cell-depleted T cells, or T cells provided the cDNA or gDNA that made up the material.

Per the original methods: Estimation of nucleated cell counts was performed using reference gene primer amplification. Data came from immunoSEQ multiplex PCR; TCRdb stores just in-frame clones and leaves some out. From that table come the V and J calls and clone size; the DNA was used to work out D and trimming. Of about 170,000 clones in the sample, approximately 82% were seen once. V shed 4 bases and J 2 bases; nucleotides not matched to a gene: 4. CDR1 is MNHEY and CDR2 is SMNVEV in the germline V gene (reference sequence). This CDR3 has 14 amino acids. The source is a woman in her seventies who had recovered from COVID-19. This chain uses TRBV27 with TRBJ2-5, with 7 bases lining up with TRBD1. The specimen was peripheral blood. CDR3 sequence (DNA): TGTGCCAGCAGTTCCTGGGACAGACAAGAGACCCAGTACTTC. Protein: CASSSWDRQETQYF.